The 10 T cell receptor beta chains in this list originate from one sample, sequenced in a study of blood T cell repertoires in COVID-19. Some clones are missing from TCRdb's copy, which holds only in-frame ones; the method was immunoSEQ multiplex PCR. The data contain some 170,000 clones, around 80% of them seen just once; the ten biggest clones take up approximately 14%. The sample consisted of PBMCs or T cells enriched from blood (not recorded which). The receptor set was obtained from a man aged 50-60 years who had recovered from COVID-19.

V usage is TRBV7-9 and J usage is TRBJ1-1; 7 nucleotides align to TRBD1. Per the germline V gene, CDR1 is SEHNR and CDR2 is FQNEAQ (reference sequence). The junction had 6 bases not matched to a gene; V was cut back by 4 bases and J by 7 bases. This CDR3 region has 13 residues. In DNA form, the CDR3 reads TGTGCCAGCAGCTCGGGACAGAGATATGAAGCTTTCTTT. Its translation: CASSSGQRYEAFF.

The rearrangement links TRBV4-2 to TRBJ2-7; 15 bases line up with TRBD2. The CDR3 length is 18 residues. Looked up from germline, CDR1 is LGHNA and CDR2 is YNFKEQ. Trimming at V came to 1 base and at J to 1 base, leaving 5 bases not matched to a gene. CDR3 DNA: TGTGCCAGCAGCCAAGGCGGGACTAGCGGGGGGAAGTCCTACGAGCAGTACTTC. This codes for CASSQGGTSGGKSYEQYF.

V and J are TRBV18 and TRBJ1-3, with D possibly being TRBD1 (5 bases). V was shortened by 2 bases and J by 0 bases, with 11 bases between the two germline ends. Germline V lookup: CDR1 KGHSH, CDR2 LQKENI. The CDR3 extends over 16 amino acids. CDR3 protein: CASSPTATASGNTIYF. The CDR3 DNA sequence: TGTGCCAGCTCACCAACGGCGACAGCCTCTGGAAACACCATATATTTT.

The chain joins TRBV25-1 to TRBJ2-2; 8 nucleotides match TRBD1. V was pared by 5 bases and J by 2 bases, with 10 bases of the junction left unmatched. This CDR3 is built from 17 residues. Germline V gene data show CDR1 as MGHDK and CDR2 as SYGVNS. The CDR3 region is CASSRLGQGRNTGELFF. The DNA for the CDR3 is TGTGCCAGCAGTCGACTTGGACAGGGAAGAAACACCGGGGAGCTGTTTTTT.

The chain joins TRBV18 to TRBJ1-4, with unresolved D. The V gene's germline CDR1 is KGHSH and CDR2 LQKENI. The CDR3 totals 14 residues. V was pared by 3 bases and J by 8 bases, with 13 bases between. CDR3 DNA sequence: TGTGCCAGCTCACCCGTCGGGGTGAGGGAAAAACTGTTTTTT. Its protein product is CASSPVGVREKLFF.

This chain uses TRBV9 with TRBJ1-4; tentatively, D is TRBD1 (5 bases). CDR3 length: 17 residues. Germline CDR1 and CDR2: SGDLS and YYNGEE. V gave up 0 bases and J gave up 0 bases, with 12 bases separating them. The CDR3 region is CASSVEGNFATNEKLFF. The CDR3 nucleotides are TGTGCCAGCAGCGTAGAGGGGAACTTTGCAACTAATGAAAAACTGTTTTTT.

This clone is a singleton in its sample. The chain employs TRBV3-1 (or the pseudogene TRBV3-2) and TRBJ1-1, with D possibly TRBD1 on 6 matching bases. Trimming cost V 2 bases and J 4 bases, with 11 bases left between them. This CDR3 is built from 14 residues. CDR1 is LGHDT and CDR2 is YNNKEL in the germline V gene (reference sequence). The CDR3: CASSQTGRGTEAFF. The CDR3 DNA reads TGTGCCAGCAGCCAAACAGGGAGGGGCACTGAAGCTTTCTTT.

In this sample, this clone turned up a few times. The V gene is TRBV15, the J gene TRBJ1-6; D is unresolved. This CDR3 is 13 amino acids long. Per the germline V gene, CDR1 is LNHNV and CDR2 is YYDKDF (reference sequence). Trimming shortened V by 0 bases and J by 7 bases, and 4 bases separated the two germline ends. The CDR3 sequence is CATSRDRNSPLHF. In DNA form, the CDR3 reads TGTGCCACCAGCAGAGACCGGAATTCACCCCTCCACTTT.

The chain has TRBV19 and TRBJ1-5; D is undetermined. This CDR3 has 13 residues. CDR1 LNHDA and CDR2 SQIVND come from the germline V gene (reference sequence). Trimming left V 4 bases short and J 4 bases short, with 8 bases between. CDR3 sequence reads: CASSTQANQPQHF. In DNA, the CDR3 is TGTGCCAGTAGTACCCAAGCGAATCAGCCCCAGCATTTT.

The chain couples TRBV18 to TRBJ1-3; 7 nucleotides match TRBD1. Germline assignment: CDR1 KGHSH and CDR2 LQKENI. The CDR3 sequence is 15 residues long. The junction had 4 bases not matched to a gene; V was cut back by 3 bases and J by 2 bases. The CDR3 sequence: CASSPRTGAGNTIYF. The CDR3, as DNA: TGTGCCAGCTCACCCCGGACAGGTGCTGGAAACACCATATATTTT.